One and the same sample provided the 31 T cell receptor beta chains below, sequenced in a study of naive and memory T cell subsets. The beta constant-region primer was an equimolar mix of two oligonucleotides covering TRBC1 and TRBC2. TCRdb re-called the UMI-ligation and nested PCR reads with MiXCR, one entry per CDR3 protein. The data show around 31,000 distinct CDR3 sequences, around 10% seen once. Sample: effector memory CD4+ T cells from blood. The subset: effector memory, CD45RA- CD27-. Receptors originate from a human donor in good health.

This clonotype was detected only a few times. J is TRBJ1-2 and V is TRBV7-9, with 8 positions matching TRBD1. The ends lost 3 bases at V and 2 bases at J; junction bases unmatched: 11. This CDR3 is 17 amino acids long. In germline, CDR1 is SEHNR, CDR2 FQNEAQ (reference sequence). The CDR3 loop is CASSFRGREGSNYGYTF. DNA of the CDR3: TGTGCCAGCAGCTTCAGGGGGCGCGAGGGTTCCAACTATGGCTACACCTTC. Full variable domain (outside the CDR3, taken from reference TRBV7-9 and TRBJ1-2): DTGVSQNPRHKITKRGQNVTFRCDPISEHNRLYWYRQTLGQGPEFLTYFQNEAQLEKSRLLSDRFSAERPKGSFSTLEIQRTEQGDSAMYLCASSFRGREGSNYGYTFGSGTRLTVV.

Many counts were recorded for this clonotype. The chain uses TRBV7-9 and TRBJ1-2; 10 nucleotides agree with TRBD1. The V segment lost 5 bases and the J segment 4 bases; nucleotides outside the gene matches: 19. Per the germline V gene, CDR1 is SEHNR and CDR2 is FQNEAQ (reference sequence). CDR3 length: 19 amino acids. Written as DNA, the CDR3 is TGTGCCAGCAGCCCCGATGGGGGGCCGGGACAGGGGCCTCTCTATGGCTACACCTTC. Translating gives CASSPDGGPGQGPLYGYTF.

This clonotype was counted between two and nine times. The V gene is TRBV18, the J gene TRBJ2-4, with D possibly being TRBD2 (5 bases). The CDR3 contains 14 residues. Germline assignment: CDR1 KGHSH and CDR2 LQKENI. Trimming removed 0 bases at V and 8 bases at J, with 11 bases between. The CDR3 spells CASSPPAVEDIQYF. The CDR3 DNA is TGTGCCAGCTCACCACCAGCGGTGGAGGACATTCAGTACTTC.

The chain has TRBV4-2 and TRBJ2-1, with 13 bases lining up with TRBD2. V lost 3 bases and J lost 3; bases outside the gene matches: 2. CDR3 length: 16 amino acids. Germline assignment: CDR1 LGHNA and CDR2 YNFKEQ. CDR3 coding DNA: TGTGCCAGCAGCCAGTGGACTAGCGGGGGCTACAATGAGCAGTTCTTC. Amino acid sequence: CASSQWTSGGYNEQFF.

The rearrangement links TRBV4-1 to TRBJ2-5, with TRBD1 identical over 7 bases. The CDR3 spans 16 residues. With 3 bases clipped from V and 0 bases from J, the junction kept 7 bases outside the gene matches. CDR1 is MGHRA and CDR2 is YSYEKL in the germline V gene. The CDR3 nucleotides read TGCGCCAGCAGCCAGAAGGGGACAGTGTACCAAGAGACCCAGTACTTC. It yields the protein CASSQKGTVYQETQYF.

This clonotype appeared a few times. The chain uses TRBV7-9 and TRBJ2-5; 10 nucleotides line up with TRBD2. The CDR3 consists of 15 residues. V lost 1 base, J lost 4 bases, and 3 bases stayed unmatched. Per the germline V gene, CDR1 is SEHNR and CDR2 is FQNEAQ (reference sequence). The CDR3 coding sequence is TGTGCCAGCAGCTTAGTAACTAGCGGGATAGAGACCCAGTACTTC. Translated: CASSLVTSGIETQYF.

This clonotype was seen ten or more times. The V and J genes are TRBV20-1 and TRBJ1-1, with D uncertain. Germline assignment: CDR1 DFQATT and CDR2 SNEGSKA (reference sequence). V lost 4 bases and J lost 1, with 4 bases in between. The CDR3 runs to 11 residues. The CDR3 loop is CSAIQNTEAFF. For the CDR3, the DNA is TGCAGTGCTATACAGAACACTGAAGCTTTCTTT.

This clonotype was observed a handful of times. One junction end does not reproduce the germline sequence, and a read error may be involved. J is TRBJ2-7 and V is TRBV28; weak D call: TRBD1 (5 bases). CDR3 length: 14 amino acids. Germline CDR1 is MDHEN and CDR2 is SYDVKM. The CDR3 is CASTSLETVSLRDF. The CDR3 region has the DNA TGTGCCAGCACCAGTTTGGAGACAGTTTCCCTACGGGACTTC.

Ten or more counts support this clonotype. The V call is TRBV27, the J call TRBJ1-2, with D perhaps TRBD1 (6 bases). The V end lost 7 bases, the J end lost 10 bases, and 22 bases lay between the germline ends. Germline V CDR1 and CDR2: MNHEY, SMNVEV (reference sequence). CDR3 length equals 14 residues. CDR3 DNA sequence: TGTGCCAGCACCCCGTCGCGGGCAGGGGTCGACTACACCTTC. Protein product: CASTPSRAGVDYTF.

This clonotype came up many times. The rearrangement joins TRBV12-3 or TRBV12-4 to TRBJ2-7; D remains ambiguous. This CDR3 contains 14 residues. Trimming took 5 bases from V and 1 from J, leaving 12 bases between them. CDR3 residues: CASSPLRVSYEQYF. CDR3 DNA: TGTGCCAGCAGTCCTTTACGGGTGTCCTACGAGCAGTACTTC.

The sample holds many counts of this clonotype. The rearrangement links TRBV18 to TRBJ2-5, with TRBD2 identical over 10 bases. The CDR3 sequence is 14 residues long. V shed 4 bases, J shed 5 bases, and the junction held 4 bases outside the gene matches. Germline V gene sequence: CDR1 KGHSH, CDR2 LQKENI. CDR3 bases: TGTGCCAGCTCACAGACTAGCGGGTATGAGACCCAGTACTTC. Protein: CASSQTSGYETQYF. Full variable domain (outside the CDR3, taken from reference TRBV18 and TRBJ2-5): NAGVMQNPRHLVRRRGQEARLRCSPMKGHSHVYWYRQLPEEGLKFMVYLQKENIIDESGMPKERFSAEFPKEGPSILRIQQVVRGDSAAYFCASSQTSGYETQYFGPGTRLLVL.

This clonotype was detected ten times or more. This rearrangement joins TRBV7-3 to TRBJ2-1, with D possibly TRBD2 on 6 matching bases. The CDR3 is 16 amino acids. The ends were cut back, 4 bases at V and 2 bases at J, with 15 bases in the middle. Germline assignment: CDR1 SGHTA and CDR2 FQGTGA. CDR3 coding DNA: TGTGCCAGCAGCTCGCAAGCGGGCGTTACCTACAATGAGCAGTTCTTC. Translated, it gives CASSSQAGVTYNEQFF.

The sample holds many counts of this clonotype. V is TRBV9 and J is TRBJ2-3; D gene ambiguous. In germline, CDR1 is SGDLS, CDR2 YYNGEE. The V end was cut by 1 base, the J end by 6 bases, with 12 bases between. The CDR3 contains 14 residues. CDR3 coding DNA: TGTGCCAGCAGCGTATTGATACTTGGGGATACGCAGTATTTT. This translates into CASSVLILGDTQYF.

Many counts were recorded for this clonotype. The gene calls are TRBV12-3 or TRBV12-4 and TRBJ1-4, with a tentative D call TRBD1 (5 bases). Trimming took 2 bases from V and 5 from J, leaving 15 bases between them. The CDR3 totals 16 residues. The CDR3, as DNA: TGTGCCAGCAGTTTATCCGGAGGGGCCGGGAATGAAAAACTGTTTTTT. This gives the protein CASSLSGGAGNEKLFF.

This clonotype has only a few counts. The rearrangement uses TRBV19 and TRBJ1-2, with a tentative D call TRBD1 (5 bases). Germline V gene lookup returns CDR1 LNHDA and CDR2 SQIVND (reference sequence). V was cut by 8 bases and J by 3 bases, with 25 bases left in between. The CDR3 is made up of 17 amino acids. Here the CDR3 reads CASSTAAVRGGDYGYTF. CDR3 coding DNA: TGTGCCAGTTCCACCGCCGCAGTGCGGGGGGGGGACTATGGCTACACCTTC.

In its sample, this clonotype ranks as hyperexpanded (1% or more). The rearrangement joins TRBV11-2 to TRBJ2-3, with 12 positions matching TRBD1. Germline V gene data show CDR1 as SGHAT and CDR2 as FQNNGV. V trimming: 1 base; J trimming: 5 bases; junction bases outside the gene matches: 4. The CDR3 has 16 residues. CDR3 DNA sequence: TGTGCCAGCAGCTTAGTGGGGACAGGGGGCAGAGATACGCAGTATTTT. It codes for CASSLVGTGGRDTQYF.

This clonotype was seen at least ten times. The rearrangement uses TRBV29-1 and TRBJ2-1; D not resolved. CDR1 SQVTM and CDR2 ANQGSEA come from the germline V gene. CDR3 length equals 14 residues. V lost 4 bases and J 0 bases, leaving 10 bases between the germline ends. CDR3 protein: CSVVRLASYNEQFF. The CDR3 nucleotides read TGCAGCGTTGTTAGACTGGCCTCCTACAATGAGCAGTTCTTC.

This chain uses TRBV20-1 with TRBJ1-2; maybe TRBD1 (5 bases). The CDR3 is made up of 14 amino acids. Trimming left V 0 bases short and J 8 bases short, with 16 bases between. Germline V CDR1 and CDR2: DFQATT, SNEGSKA (reference sequence). This CDR3 reads CSARDQQGYRGYTF. The CDR3 DNA is TGCAGTGCTAGAGATCAGCAGGGCTATCGGGGCTACACCTTC.

This clonotype was seen ten or more times. The V gene is TRBV5-6, the J gene TRBJ1-2, with D possibly being TRBD1 (6 bases). Trimming cost V 3 bases and J 8 bases, with 23 bases left between them. This CDR3 comprises 16 residues. Germline CDR1 and CDR2: SGHDT and YYEEEE. CDR3 in amino acids: CASSSYTGTPGRGYTF. The CDR3 DNA is TGTGCCAGCAGCTCCTACACCGGGACACCCGGAAGAGGCTACACCTTC.

V is TRBV6-2 or TRBV6-3 and J is TRBJ1-1, with 8 bases matching TRBD1. V trimming: 0 bases; J trimming: 11 bases; junction bases outside the gene matches: 8. The CDR3 totals 14 residues. Germline V CDR1 and CDR2: MNHEY, SVGEGT. The CDR3 sequence is CASSYSTGERRAFF. Here the CDR3 DNA reads TGTGCCAGCAGTTACTCGACAGGGGAACGCCGGGCTTTCTTT.

This clonotype was seen a few times. The chain couples TRBV25-1 to TRBJ1-2, with D possibly being TRBD1 (5 bases). Trimming shortened V by 2 bases and J by 5 bases, and 15 bases separated the two germline ends. CDR3 length equals 15 residues. Germline V gene data show CDR1 as MGHDK and CDR2 as SYGVNS. For the CDR3, the DNA is TGTGCCAGCAGTGAAAGTCCCGTTGGGGGATATGGCTACACCTTC. This sequence encodes CASSESPVGGYGYTF.

The rearrangement uses TRBV20-1 and TRBJ2-1; D is ambiguous. From germline, CDR1 is DFQATT and CDR2 SNEGSKA (reference sequence). Trimming took off 4 bases at V and 1 base at J, with 8 bases between the two ends. There are 13 residues in the CDR3. CDR3 region: CSANRWSYNEQFF. CDR3 nucleotide sequence: TGCAGTGCTAATCGTTGGTCCTACAATGAGCAGTTCTTC.

This clonotype was counted at least ten times. The CDR3 is CASSLAVTSGSNEQFF. The CDR3 nucleotides are TGTGCCAGCAGCTTAGCCGTGACTAGCGGGAGCAATGAGCAGTTCTTC. The chain uses TRBV11-2 and TRBJ2-1, with TRBD2 matching 12 bases. The trim removed 1 base at V and 6 bases at J, leaving 4 bases unmatched. Germline V lookup: CDR1 SGHAT, CDR2 FQNNGV. CDR3 size: 16 residues.

The CDR3 region is CASSLTGSTPETQYF. The CDR3 coding sequence is TGTGCCAGCAGCTTAACGGGGTCAACACCCGAGACCCAGTACTTC. The rearrangement joins TRBV7-6 to TRBJ2-5, with D perhaps TRBD2 (5 bases). The CDR3 is made up of 15 amino acids. CDR1 and CDR2 from the germline V gene are SGHVS and FNYEAQ. Trimming stripped 2 bases from V and 5 bases from J, with 15 bases between.

The chain carries TRBV7-2 and TRBJ2-5, with D perhaps given as TRBD1 or TRBD2 (6 bases each). There are 16 residues in the CDR3. Germline assignment: CDR1 SGHTA and CDR2 FQGNSA. The germline V and J ends were trimmed by 0 bases and 1 base, with 12 bases remaining between them. For the CDR3, the DNA is TGTGCCAGCAGCTTAGCGTTGGGGGGCGGCCAAGAGACCCAGTACTTC. It is translated as CASSLALGGGQETQYF.

The chain uses TRBV14 and TRBJ2-1; 13 bases fit TRBD2. Germline V gene sequence: CDR1 SGHDN, CDR2 FVKESK. The length of the CDR3 is 17 residues. Germline trimming cut 0 bases from V and 5 bases from J; bases unmatched to any gene: 4. CDR3 DNA: TGTGCCAGCAGCCAAGAGCGGACTAGCGGGGGCCACAATGAGCAGTTCTTC. It translates to CASSQERTSGGHNEQFF.

This rearrangement joins TRBV14 to TRBJ2-6, with D possibly being TRBD1 or TRBD2 (7 bases each). With 3 bases removed from V and 0 bases from J, the gap between germline ends came to 15 bases. CDR1 is SGHDN and CDR2 is FVKESK in the germline V gene. The CDR3 sequence is 18 residues long. CDR3: CASSHLQGGSSGANVLTF. DNA for the CDR3: TGTGCCAGCAGCCACCTTCAGGGGGGGAGCTCTGGGGCCAACGTCCTGACTTTC.

This clonotype came up many times. The chain recombines TRBV29-1 with TRBJ2-1; 11 bases map to TRBD2. This CDR3 comprises 17 residues. CDR1 is SQVTM and CDR2 is ANQGSEA in the germline V gene. Trimming took 6 bases from V and 5 from J; bases not matched to a gene: 15. CDR3 nucleotides: TGCAGCGTGGCTCAGGGGGCTAGCGGGAGGTTTAACAATGAGCAGTTCTTC. It is translated as CSVAQGASGRFNNEQFF.

This clonotype was picked up a small number of times. The CDR3 DNA reads TGTGCCAGCACCGGACAGGGGGCGAGGAACACCGGGGAGCTGTTTTTT. Amino acid sequence: CASTGQGARNTGELFF. V gene TRBV28 combines with J gene TRBJ2-2; TRBD1 aligns across 11 bases. The CDR3 is made up of 16 amino acids. Germline V lookup: CDR1 MDHEN, CDR2 SYDVKM. J was trimmed by 1 base and V by 7 bases; bases with no gene match: 5.

This clonotype came up a few times. V is TRBV27 and J is TRBJ2-7; 8 bases agree with TRBD1. The V gene end was trimmed by 7 bases and the J gene end by 6 bases; junction bases not matched to a gene: 8. Germline CDR1 is MNHEY and CDR2 is SMNVEV (reference sequence). This CDR3 spans 13 amino acids. CDR3 sequence: CASKTGVRSEQYF. The CDR3 DNA reads TGTGCCAGCAAGACAGGGGTCAGGAGCGAGCAGTACTTC.

This clonotype was counted a few times. The V gene is TRBV27, the J gene TRBJ1-5; D unclear. This CDR3 comprises 15 residues. Trimming took off 1 base at V and 5 bases at J, with 12 bases between the two ends. Germline V gives CDR1 MNHEY, CDR2 SMNVEV (reference sequence). The CDR3 sequence is CASSLLGSGDQPQHF. CDR3 bases: TGTGCCAGCAGTTTATTGGGGAGTGGGGATCAGCCCCAGCATTTT.